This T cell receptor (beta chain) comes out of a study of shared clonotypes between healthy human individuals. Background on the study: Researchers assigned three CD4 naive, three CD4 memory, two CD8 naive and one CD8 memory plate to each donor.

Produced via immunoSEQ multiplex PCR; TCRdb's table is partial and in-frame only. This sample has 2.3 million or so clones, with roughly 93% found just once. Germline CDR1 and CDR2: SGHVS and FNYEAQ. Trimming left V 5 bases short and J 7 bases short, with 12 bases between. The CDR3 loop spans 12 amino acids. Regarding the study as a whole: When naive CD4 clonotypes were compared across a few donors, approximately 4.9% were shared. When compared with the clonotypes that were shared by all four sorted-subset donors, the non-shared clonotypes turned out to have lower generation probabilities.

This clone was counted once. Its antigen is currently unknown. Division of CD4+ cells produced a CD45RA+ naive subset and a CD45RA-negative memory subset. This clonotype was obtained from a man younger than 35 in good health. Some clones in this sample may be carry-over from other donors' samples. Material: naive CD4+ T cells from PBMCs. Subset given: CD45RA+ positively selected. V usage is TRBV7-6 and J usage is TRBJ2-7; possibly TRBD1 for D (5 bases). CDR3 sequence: CASSHPAGEQYF. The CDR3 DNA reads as TGTGCCAGCAGCCATCCGGCAGGGGAGCAGTACTTC.